The present T cell receptor beta chain was sequenced within a study of blood T cell repertoires in COVID-19 (TCRdb year 2020). About the study as a whole: Samples from collaborators originated in the United States, Italy and Spain and spanned both the acute and convalescent phases of COVID-19. The prospective study material was composed of cDNA or gDNA derived from T cells, B-cell-depleted T cells, or PBMCs. The dataset comprised deeply sampled blood TCRbeta repertoires from subjects exposed to, actively infected with, or recovered from COVID-19. The repertoires were made available in a free public database intended to serve as a resource for research on the immune response to SARS-CoV-2. The samples were drawn from the first 160 participants of the ongoing ImmuneRACE study and from about 1,200 subjects provided by 6 global collaborators. Sample metadata almost always included a de-identified subject ID, COVID-19 status, age in years and sex. Where HLA class I and class II types were available, the types were taken from metadata supplied by the sample provider, not from assay-based typing. Results and caveats for the whole study, not just this receptor: Clinical and demographic metadata were provided uncurated, with the amount varying by source and participant.

Trimming takes 5 bases off V and 2 bases off J; junction bases not matched to a gene: 9. CDR1 and CDR2 (SGHRS, YFSETQ) derive from the germline V gene. The cysteine opens and the phenylalanine closes a CDR3 of 15 amino acids. Solely the CDR3 DNA is kept, with 45 bases framed from the first base. Participants in the prospective study were enrolled through a virtual design, were aged 18 to 89 years, and lived in 24 United States geographic areas. To assign participants to cohorts, the prospective study relied on clinical history that participants themselves reported in a screening survey and a study questionnaire. Recovered participants in ImmuneRACE Cohort 3 were defined as having two consecutive negative NP/OP PCR tests, clearance from a healthcare professional, or resolution of symptoms. In the prospective study, mobile phlebotomists collected whole blood, serum and a nasopharyngeal or oropharyngeal swab from each participant. Participants in the prospective study had the option to provide additional blood draws and questionnaires over an approximately 2-month period. Blood samples from the prospective study were shipped frozen or at room temperature prior to DNA extraction.

TCRbeta CDR3 regions were amplified from genomic DNA by means of the immunoSEQ Assay, a bias-controlled multiplex PCR. As for how the authors treated the data: The number of nucleated cells in each sample was estimated from the amplification of reference gene primers within the assay. To quantify the absolute abundance of each unique TCRbeta CDR3 rearrangement, sequence reads were collapsed and filtered. For each sample, productive Simpson clonality was calculated as the square root of Simpson's diversity index over productive rearrangements. TCRdb stores this immuneACCESS table with in-frame sequences only. Part of the clones is absent; in the studies checked, under half of the shortfall reflects unresolved V genes, and no reason is known for the rest. V, J and clone size are those of that table, while D and trimming were read from the DNA. The sample table lists 250,000 to 400,000 clones, about 92% of them with a count of one. The ten most abundant clones make up 2.6% of the sample.

A remark on this clone: No antigen is known for it. No base qualities exist here, and no much larger clone lies one base off it.

The clonotype was recovered from a man between 60 and 70 years old who had recovered from COVID-19. The chain uses TRBV5-1 and TRBJ1-2; 7 bases in the middle match TRBD1. The sequencing input was PBMCs or T cells enriched from blood (not recorded which). The nucleotide sequence is TGCGCCAGCAGGAAGACCGGGACAGAGAACTATGGCTACACCTTC. Translated, it reads CASRKTGTENYGYTF.